The 24 T cell receptor beta chains in this list originate from one sample, sequenced in a study of PD-L1 blockade in urothelial cancer. Time point: pretreatment peripheral blood. TCRdb keeps only in-frame clones here, not all; method: immunoSEQ multiplex PCR. The sample yields tens of thousands of clones, more than 75% seen once. This sample comprised PBMCs, obtained around atezolizumab (anti-PD-L1) treatment. These receptors originate from a man in his forties or fifties with urothelial cancer.

This chain uses TRBV27 with TRBJ2-7; 10 nucleotides line up with TRBD2. The germline V gene encodes CDR1 MNHEY and CDR2 SMNVEV (reference sequence). This CDR3 comprises 16 residues. Trimming took 2 bases from V and 1 from J; bases not matched to a gene: 5. The CDR3 reads CASSLAGGLASYEQYV. CDR3 bases: TGTGCCAGCAGTTTAGCGGGGGGACTAGCGTCCTACGAGCAGTACGTC.

This clone was seen a few times. The rearrangement links TRBV5-8 to TRBJ2-3; TRBD1 matches 11 bases. The length of the CDR3 is 14 residues. The V gene's germline CDR1 is SGHTS and CDR2 YDEGEE. J lost 5 bases, V lost 4 bases, and 3 bases had no gene match. The CDR3 sequence is CASSPGQGGDTQYF. The CDR3 coding sequence is TGTGCCAGCAGCCCGGGACAGGGGGGAGATACGCAGTATTTT.

This CDR3 reads CASSVSFLSRGLGNTIYF. The CDR3 DNA reads TGTGCCAGCAGTGTCAGCTTTCTTTCCAGGGGGCTAGGAAACACCATATATTTT. The chain couples TRBV6-1 to TRBJ1-3; 8 bases agree with TRBD1. Germline V gives CDR1 MNHNS, CDR2 SASEGT. The CDR3 has 18 amino acids. V gave up 4 bases and J gave up 4 bases; unmatched junction bases: 15.

The CDR3: CASSYGGGGEKLFF. The CDR3 DNA follows: TGTGCCAGCAGTTACGGGGGGGGCGGTGAAAAACTGTTTTTT. The V gene is TRBV6-6, the J gene TRBJ1-4; D possibly corresponds to TRBD1 (6 bases). The CDR3 has 14 amino acids. Germline values: CDR1 MNHNY, CDR2 SVGAGI (reference sequence). V was clipped by 2 bases and J by 7 bases, with 11 bases between them.

The gene calls are TRBV5-6 and TRBJ2-1; 8 bases map to TRBD2. This CDR3 spans 16 amino acids. From germline, CDR1 is SGHDT and CDR2 YYEEEE. The trim removed 1 base at V and 9 bases at J, leaving 12 bases unmatched. Written as DNA, the CDR3 is TGTGCCAGCAGCTTGCGCTCCGGGACTAGGTTTAGTGAGCAGTTCTTC. Its protein is CASSLRSGTRFSEQFF.

The chain couples TRBV6-5 to TRBJ2-1, with 8 bases aligning to TRBD2. V trimming: 6 bases; J trimming: 5 bases; junction bases outside the gene matches: 9. Per germline, CDR1 MNHEY and CDR2 SVGAGI. This CDR3 is 15 amino acids long. The CDR3 DNA reads as TGTGCCAGCAGGACGGGGGGGCTAGGTAACAATGAGCAGTTCTTC. Protein sequence: CASRTGGLGNNEQFF.

This clone has more than one count but fewer than ten. This sequence joins TRBV4-2 and TRBJ2-2; 13 positions match TRBD2. Per the germline V gene, CDR1 is LGHNA and CDR2 is YNFKEQ. The CDR3 extends over 16 amino acids. V lost 4 bases, J lost 7 bases, and 6 bases stayed unmatched. This CDR3 reads CASSPRLAGGGGELFF. Here the CDR3 DNA reads TGTGCCAGCAGCCCGAGACTAGCGGGGGGTGGCGGGGAGCTGTTTTTT.

The chain carries TRBV18 and TRBJ2-1; D unresolved. V was trimmed by 3 bases and J by 2 bases, leaving 8 bases between them. The CDR3 sequence is 14 residues long. Germline V lookup: CDR1 KGHSH, CDR2 LQKENI. As DNA, the CDR3 is TGTGCCAGCTCACCTGGCCAACCCTACAATGAGCAGTTCTTC. Translating gives CASSPGQPYNEQFF.

The rearrangement links TRBV7-8 to TRBJ1-6; tentative D call: TRBD1 (5 bases). Trimming shortened V by 5 bases and J by 0 bases, and 11 bases separated the two germline ends. The CDR3 runs to 16 residues. The V gene's germline CDR1 is SGHVS and CDR2 FQNEAQ. Here the CDR3 DNA reads TGTGCCAGCAGCACTTACAGGAGCTCCTATAATTCACCCCTCCACTTT. It translates to CASSTYRSSYNSPLHF.

This clone was detected only once. The V and J genes are TRBV19 and TRBJ2-3; D perhaps matches TRBD2 (6 bases). Germline V CDR1 and CDR2: LNHDA, SQIVND (reference sequence). Trimming removed 3 bases from V and 5 bases from J, with 15 bases in between. CDR3 length equals 15 residues. CDR3 loop: CASSIPGSTRDTQYF. CDR3 nucleotide sequence: TGTGCCAGTAGTATCCCCGGGAGTACGCGAGATACGCAGTATTTT.

This clone has only a few counts. V gene TRBV7-9 combines with J gene TRBJ2-5, with 8 bases identical to TRBD1. The trim removed 1 base at V and 5 bases at J, leaving 6 bases unmatched. CDR3 length: 15 amino acids. Germline lookup yields CDR1 SEHNR and CDR2 FQNEAQ (reference sequence). CDR3 DNA: TGTGCCAGCAGCTTAGTGGCAGGGGGCGCCGAGACCCAGTACTTC. Its protein is CASSLVAGGAETQYF.

J is TRBJ2-5 and V is TRBV9; TRBD1 is a possible D gene (6 bases). Germline V lookup: CDR1 SGDLS, CDR2 YYNGEE. The length of the CDR3 is 15 residues. V lost 3 bases and J lost 4, with 16 bases in between. This CDR3 reads CASSAGTTQGETQYF. CDR3 nucleotides: TGTGCCAGCAGCGCCGGGACAACTCAGGGAGAGACCCAGTACTTC.

This chain joins TRBV11-2 and TRBJ2-3; 7 bases align to TRBD1. CDR1 and CDR2 from the germline V gene are SGHAT and FQNNGV. The J segment lost 1 base and the V segment lost 3 bases, leaving 1 base of the junction unmatched. This CDR3 contains 14 residues. The DNA of the CDR3 is TGTGCCAGCAGCTTCACAGGGGGCACAGATACGCAGTATTTT. Translating it yields CASSFTGGTDTQYF.

V gene TRBV9 combines with J gene TRBJ1-1; 8 bases fit TRBD1. The CDR3 runs 15 residues. Germline assignment: CDR1 SGDLS and CDR2 YYNGEE. Trimming removed 0 bases from V and 3 bases from J; junction bases left unmatched: 4. The CDR3 here is CASSVARGQHTEAFF. CDR3 sequence (DNA): TGTGCCAGCAGCGTAGCCAGGGGGCAACACACTGAAGCTTTCTTT. Filled out from reference TRBV9 and TRBJ1-1, the complete variable domain reads DSGVTQTPKHLITATGQRVTLRCSPRSGDLSVYWYQQSLDQGLQFLIQYYNGEERAKGNILERFSAQQFPDLHSELNLSSLELGDSALYFCASSVARGQHTEAFFGQGTRLTVV.

The CDR3 region is CSVETARQSQYF. CDR3 in DNA: TGCAGCGTCGAAACCGCTAGACAGTCACAGTATTTT. The rearrangement uses TRBV29-1 and TRBJ2-3, with D tentatively TRBD1 (5 bases). The CDR3 is made up of 12 amino acids. The germline V and J ends were trimmed by 6 bases and 12 bases, with 19 bases remaining between them. In germline, CDR1 is SQVTM, CDR2 ANQGSEA.

This clone has a handful of counts. The junction differs from germline at one of its ends, possibly a read error. The rearrangement joins TRBV7-7 to TRBJ2-3; 10 nucleotides line up with TRBD2. Germline V gene lookup returns CDR1 SSHAT and CDR2 FNYEAQ (reference sequence). This CDR3 has 14 residues. CDR3 amino acids: CASSLAGGTDTQYF. The CDR3 DNA follows: TGTGCTAGCAGCTTAGCGGGGGGAACAGATACGCAGTATTTT.

V is TRBV6-6 and J is TRBJ1-4, with D possibly being TRBD1 (6 bases). Germline CDR1 reads MNHNY; CDR2 reads SVGAGI (reference sequence). The V end was cut by 6 bases, the J end by 0 bases, with 11 bases between. The CDR3 is made up of 15 amino acids. The CDR3 reads CASSSDSATNEKLFF. The CDR3 DNA reads as TGTGCCAGCAGCTCGGACAGTGCAACTAATGAAAAACTGTTTTTT.

The chain employs TRBV15 and TRBJ1-1, with TRBD1 identical over 8 bases. Germline assignment: CDR1 LNHNV and CDR2 YYDKDF (reference sequence). The ends lost 5 bases at V and 2 bases at J; junction bases unmatched: 7. This CDR3 has 15 residues. The CDR3 region is CATSGGDRINTEAFF. In DNA, the CDR3 is TGTGCCACCAGCGGTGGGGACAGGATAAACACTGAAGCTTTCTTT.

The V and J genes are TRBV27 and TRBJ2-1, with unresolved D. Deletions cut 3 bases from V and 7 bases from J, with 7 bases between. Germline values: CDR1 MNHEY, CDR2 SMNVEV (reference sequence). This CDR3 is built from 12 residues. The CDR3 sequence: CASSFNLNEQFF. For the CDR3, the DNA is TGTGCCAGCAGTTTTAACCTAAATGAGCAGTTCTTC.

V is TRBV18 and J is TRBJ2-2; 7 bases line up with TRBD2. CDR3 length: 14 amino acids. The trim removed 3 bases at V and 4 bases at J, leaving 2 bases unmatched. Looked up from germline, CDR1 is KGHSH and CDR2 is LQKENI. The CDR3 loop reads CASSPGTTTGELFF. The CDR3 DNA is TGTGCCAGCTCACCCGGGACTACCACCGGGGAGCTGTTTTTT.

This chain connects TRBV19 to TRBJ2-1, with D maybe TRBD1 (6 bases). CDR3 length: 15 amino acids. Trimming took off 0 bases at V and 5 bases at J, with 11 bases between the two ends. Germline V gene lookup returns CDR1 LNHDA and CDR2 SQIVND (reference sequence). The CDR3 sequence is CASSIDQGKHNEQFF. The CDR3 bases are TGTGCCAGTAGTATAGATCAGGGGAAACACAATGAGCAGTTCTTC.

This clone was counted only a few times. The J gene is TRBJ2-1, the V gene TRBV9, with TRBD2 matching 8 bases. The CDR3 is 15 residues long. After removal of 3 bases from V and 8 bases from J, the junction contained 10 bases not matched to a gene. Germline values: CDR1 SGDLS, CDR2 YYNGEE. The CDR3 DNA reads TGTGCCAGCAGCGAGGGGAGCGGGAGCCGGCATGAGCAGTTCTTC. Its protein product is CASSEGSGSRHEQFF.

The J gene is TRBJ1-2, the V gene TRBV6-1, with 8 bases identical to TRBD1. Per germline, CDR1 MNHNS and CDR2 SASEGT. With V trimmed by 6 bases and J by 5 bases, 8 bases remained unmatched. CDR3 length equals 14 residues. The CDR3 here is CASRVTGAEYGYTF. In nucleotides, the CDR3 is TGTGCCAGCAGGGTGACAGGGGCTGAGTATGGCTACACCTTC.

The chain combines TRBV19 with TRBJ1-6, with unresolved D. Germline loops: CDR1 LNHDA, CDR2 SQIVND (reference sequence). This CDR3 contains 14 residues. Trimming left V 7 bases short and J 11 bases short, with 18 bases between. As DNA, the CDR3 is TGTGCCAGTACCTCACGGGGAGGTGAGGCACCCCTCCACTTT. Encoded protein: CASTSRGGEAPLHF. The entire variable domain, with the rest obtained from reference TRBV19 and TRBJ1-6, is as follows: DGGITQSPKYLFRKEGQNVTLSCEQNLNHDAMYWYRQDPGQGLRLIYYSQIVNDFQKGDIAEGYSVSREKKESFPLTVTSAQKNPTAFYLCASTSRGGEAPLHFGNGTRLTVT.